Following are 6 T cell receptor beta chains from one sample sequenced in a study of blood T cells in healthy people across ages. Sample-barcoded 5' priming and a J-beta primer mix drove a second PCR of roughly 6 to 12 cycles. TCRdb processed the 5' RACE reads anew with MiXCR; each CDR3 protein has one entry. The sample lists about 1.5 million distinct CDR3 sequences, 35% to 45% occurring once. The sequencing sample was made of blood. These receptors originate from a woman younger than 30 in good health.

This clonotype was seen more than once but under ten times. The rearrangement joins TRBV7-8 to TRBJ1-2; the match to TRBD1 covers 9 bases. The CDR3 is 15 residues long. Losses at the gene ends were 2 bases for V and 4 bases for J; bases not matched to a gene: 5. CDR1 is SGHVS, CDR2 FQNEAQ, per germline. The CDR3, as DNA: TGTGCCAGCAGCTTAAGTTGGGACAGGGCCTATGGCTACACCTTC. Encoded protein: CASSLSWDRAYGYTF.

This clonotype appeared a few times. The CDR3 is CASSQDKFGPQQEIDTQYF. The DNA for the CDR3 is TGTGCCAGCAGCCAAGATAAGTTTGGTCCGCAGCAGGAAATAGATACGCAGTATTTT. This sequence joins TRBV4-2 and TRBJ2-3, with D unclear. V dropped 0 bases and J dropped 5 bases, with 24 bases sitting between them. The CDR3 extends over 19 amino acids. From germline, CDR1 is LGHNA and CDR2 YNFKEQ.

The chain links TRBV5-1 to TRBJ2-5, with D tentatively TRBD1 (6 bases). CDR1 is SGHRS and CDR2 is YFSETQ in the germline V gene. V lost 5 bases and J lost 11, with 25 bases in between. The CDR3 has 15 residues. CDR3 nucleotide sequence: TGCGCCAGCAGGTTGAGGGACATGGTGTACAATGAGCAGTACTTC. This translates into CASRLRDMVYNEQYF.

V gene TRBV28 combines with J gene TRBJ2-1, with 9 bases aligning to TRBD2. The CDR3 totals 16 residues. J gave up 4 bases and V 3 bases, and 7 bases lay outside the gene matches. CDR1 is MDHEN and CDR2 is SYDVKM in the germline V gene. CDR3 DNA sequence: TGTGCCAGCAGTTTGGGACTAGCACTTAAATACAATGAGCAGTTCTTC. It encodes CASSLGLALKYNEQFF.

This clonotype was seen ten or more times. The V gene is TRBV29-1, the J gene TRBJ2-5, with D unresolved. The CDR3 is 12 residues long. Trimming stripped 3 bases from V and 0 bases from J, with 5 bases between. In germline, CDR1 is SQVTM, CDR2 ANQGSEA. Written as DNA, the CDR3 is TGCAGCGTTGAGGCTAACCAAGAGACCCAGTACTTC. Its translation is CSVEANQETQYF.

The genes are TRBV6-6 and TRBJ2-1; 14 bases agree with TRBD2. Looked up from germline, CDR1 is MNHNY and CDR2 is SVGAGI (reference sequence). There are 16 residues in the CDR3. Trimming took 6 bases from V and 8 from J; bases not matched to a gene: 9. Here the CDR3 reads CASREGLAGESDEQFF. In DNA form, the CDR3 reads TGTGCCAGCAGGGAGGGACTAGCGGGAGAATCGGATGAGCAGTTCTTC.